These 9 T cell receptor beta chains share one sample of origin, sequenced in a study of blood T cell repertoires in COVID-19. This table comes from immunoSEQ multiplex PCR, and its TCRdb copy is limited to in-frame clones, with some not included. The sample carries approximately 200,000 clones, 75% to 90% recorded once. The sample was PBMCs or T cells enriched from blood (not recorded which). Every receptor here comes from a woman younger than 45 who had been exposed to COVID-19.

The CDR3 nucleotides read TGTGCCAGCAGTAGGACTAGCGGGGGGGCTGAGCAGTACTTC. It yields the protein CASSRTSGGAEQYF. The chain links TRBV6-5 to TRBJ2-7; 15 bases line up with TRBD2. The V segment lost 5 bases and the J segment 7 bases; nucleotides outside the gene matches: 3. Germline CDR1 reads MNHEY; CDR2 reads SVGAGI. CDR3 size: 14 residues.

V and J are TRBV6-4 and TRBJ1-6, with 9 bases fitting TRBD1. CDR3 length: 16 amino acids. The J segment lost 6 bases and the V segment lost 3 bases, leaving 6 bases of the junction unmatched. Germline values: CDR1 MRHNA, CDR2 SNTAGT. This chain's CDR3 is CASSENPGQGNSPLHF. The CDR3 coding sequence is TGTGCCAGCAGTGAAAATCCGGGACAGGGTAATTCACCCCTCCACTTT.

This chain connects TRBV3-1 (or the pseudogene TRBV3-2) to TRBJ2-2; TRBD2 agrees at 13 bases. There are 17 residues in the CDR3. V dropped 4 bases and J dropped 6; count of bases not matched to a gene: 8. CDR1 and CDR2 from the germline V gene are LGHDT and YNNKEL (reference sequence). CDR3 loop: CASSLGLAGPGPGELFF. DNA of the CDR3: TGTGCCAGCAGCCTGGGACTAGCGGGGCCCGGGCCCGGGGAGCTGTTTTTT.

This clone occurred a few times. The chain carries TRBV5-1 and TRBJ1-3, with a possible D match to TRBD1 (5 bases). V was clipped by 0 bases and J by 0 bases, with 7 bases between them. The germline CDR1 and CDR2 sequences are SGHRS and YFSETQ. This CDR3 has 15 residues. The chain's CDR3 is CASSLDGGSGNTIYF. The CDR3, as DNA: TGCGCCAGCAGCTTGGACGGGGGCTCTGGAAACACCATATATTTT.

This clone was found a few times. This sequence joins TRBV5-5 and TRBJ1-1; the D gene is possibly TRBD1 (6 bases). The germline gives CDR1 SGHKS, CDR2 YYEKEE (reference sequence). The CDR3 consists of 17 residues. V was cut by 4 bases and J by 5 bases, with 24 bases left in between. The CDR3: CASSQAHRELGGTEAFF. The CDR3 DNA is TGTGCCAGCAGCCAGGCACACAGGGAATTAGGGGGTACTGAAGCTTTCTTT. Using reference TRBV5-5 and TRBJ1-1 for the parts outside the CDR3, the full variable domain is DAGVTQSPTHLIKTRGQQVTLRCSPISGHKSVSWYQQVLGQGPQFIFQYYEKEERGRGNFPDRFSARQFPNYSSELNVNALLLGDSALYLCASSQAHRELGGTEAFFGQGTRLTVV.

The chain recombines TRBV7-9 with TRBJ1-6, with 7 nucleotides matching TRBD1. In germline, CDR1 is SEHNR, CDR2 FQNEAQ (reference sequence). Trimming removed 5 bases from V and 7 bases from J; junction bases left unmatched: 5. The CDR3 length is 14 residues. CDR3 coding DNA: TGTGCCAGCAGCCGGGACAGAAAAAATTCACCCCTCCACTTT. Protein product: CASSRDRKNSPLHF.

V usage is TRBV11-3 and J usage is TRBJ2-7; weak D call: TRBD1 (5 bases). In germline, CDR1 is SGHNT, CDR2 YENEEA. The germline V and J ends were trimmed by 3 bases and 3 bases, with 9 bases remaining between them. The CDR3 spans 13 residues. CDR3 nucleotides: TGTGCCAGCAGCTTTACAGGTAACTACGAGCAGTACTTC. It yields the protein CASSFTGNYEQYF.

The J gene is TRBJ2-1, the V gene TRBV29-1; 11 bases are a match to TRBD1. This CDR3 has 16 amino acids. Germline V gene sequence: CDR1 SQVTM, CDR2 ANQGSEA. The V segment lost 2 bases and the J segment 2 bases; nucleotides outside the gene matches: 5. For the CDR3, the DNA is TGCAGCGTTGAATTGGGGACAGGGGGTACCTACAATGAGCAGTTCTTC. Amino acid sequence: CSVELGTGGTYNEQFF.

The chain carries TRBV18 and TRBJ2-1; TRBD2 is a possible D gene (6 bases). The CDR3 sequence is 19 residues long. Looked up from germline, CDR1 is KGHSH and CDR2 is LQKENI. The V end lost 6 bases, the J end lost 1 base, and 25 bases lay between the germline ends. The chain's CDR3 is CASSPLMAGGERSYNEQFF. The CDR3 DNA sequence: TGTGCCAGCTCTCCTCTGATGGCCGGAGGGGAGAGGTCCTACAATGAGCAGTTCTTC.